This TCR beta chain derives from a study of human T cells and chemical hapten exposure (dated by TCRdb to the early 2020s). In terms of the full investigation: For sensitization, 2% DPC in acetone was applied to a 2 cm by 2 cm area of upper inner arm skin. Weekly therapeutic DPC doses were additionally applied to the scalp of patients throughout the roughly 23-week study period. Patch tests used Finn chambers with 0.01% DPC on the upper back, scored after 6 days by International Contact Dermatitis Research Group standards. Most of the patients in the cohort were female, and the cohort covered alopecia areata with under or over 50% scalp involvement, alopecia totalis and alopecia universalis. Libraries were combined into a pool for sequencing, and differences in TCR yield between samples came mainly from small differences in library volumes within the pool. The study tracked peripheral blood TCR repertoire changes in vivo during primary and secondary sensitization to the hapten diphenylcyclopropenone (DPC) in alopecia patients. Blood samples were taken from patients before sensitization (week 0) and at 2, 6 and about 24 weeks after DPC sensitization. Blood for TCR sequencing was provided by twenty-nine alopecia patients at one to four time points (pre-sensitization, 2, 6 and 24 weeks).

Only a few counts were recorded for this clonotype. Its target antigen remains unknown. The sample holds no much larger clone one base away, and base qualities are not on file. The library was prepared using RACE. Sequencing instrument: NextSeq 500. During library preparation, unique molecular identifiers were attached to individual cDNA molecules so that TCRs could be counted quantitatively and reproducibly. Each blood RNA sample was used to sequence both TCR alpha and TCR beta chains. As for how the authors treated the data: The median number of TCRs per sample was some 100,000, ranging from about 23,224 to 750,000. V, J and CDR3 annotation of the TCR reads was performed with the Decombinator software suite. Every sample was subsampled to the same number of TCRs (28,000) for the PS versus PT1 abundance plots. TCRs were defined as expanded if absent before sensitization and observed at least eight times at the 2-week time point. The raw public data were reprocessed by TCRdb itself: fastp quality trimming at Q25, MiXCR clonotype calling, in-frame beta chains only. CDR3 protein sequences are deduplicated, and each keeps its most common genes and DNA. The V and J calls were determined by TCRdb, not by the authors. Counted in this sample were approximately 260,000 distinct CDR3 sequences; around 9.3% of them appeared once. The ten biggest clones cover approximately 2.3% of the sample.

Interpreted using the paper, the time point label stands for: pre-sensitization, week 0. The sample's treatment or condition label, in plain terms: therapeutic diphenylcyclopropenone sensitization with weekly scalp DPC. At each patch-test visit, blood was drawn before the patch test was applied. Eligible patients were aged 18 to 70, diagnosed with alopecia, deemed suitable for DPC therapy, and excluded if pregnant. Total RNA was extracted from unfractionated whole blood that had been collected in Tempus Blood RNA tubes. The germline V gene specifies MNHEY as CDR1 and SVGEGT as CDR2. V loses 7 bases, J loses 3 bases, and the germline ends lie 16 bases apart. Spanning cysteine to phenylalanine, the CDR3 consists of 14 amino acids. The sequence is cut down to CDR3 DNA, 42 bases in frame from base 1. What the research found in general, with its limitations: Because all patients had alopecia, a presumed autoimmune disease, the immune response of the patients might differ from that of healthy individuals. Compared with pre-sensitization or healthy control sets, expanded TCRs formed significantly more large CDR3 similarity clusters, which is consistent with antigen-driven responses. DPC sensitization did not change the number of TCRs with a frequency above 1 in 1000, and there was no evidence of changes in global repertoire structure. A positive correlation was found between the number of PT1 expanded TCRs and patch test score, with significance reached at thresholds 8, 16 and 32 but not 4. After repeated subsampling, the strength of the expansion versus patch-test correlation and the threshold at which it became significant changed.

The V gene is TRBV6-2 or TRBV6-3 and the J gene is TRBJ2-7; TRBD1 might be the D gene, on 6 matching bases. The sample was whole blood, taken in connection with sensitization to the hapten diphenylcyclopropenone (DPC). This TCR came from a woman aged 40 to 49 with alopecia areata. Some clones in this sample may be carry-over from other donors' samples. The CDR3 region has the sequence CASIKTGTSYEQYF. The nucleotide sequence is TGTGCCAGCATCAAAACCGGGACAAGCTACGAGCAGTACTTC.